Following are 10 T cell receptor beta chains from one sample sequenced in a study of regulatory T cells in long-lasting Graves disease. Time point meaning: persistent/refractory GD, antithyroid drugs over 5 years with positive TRAb. Generation of the TCR library employed RNA extracted from PBMCs. Library construction for TCR beta used iRepertoire HTBI primers and Arm-PCR of CDR3 regions. TCRdb used MiXCR to reprocess the multiplex PCR reads, holding one entry per CDR3 protein. The sample shows fewer than 600,000 distinct CDR3 sequences, 22% of them seen only once. Sample: peripheral blood mononuclear cells (PBMCs), taken when the disease was refractory, from a patient treated with antithyroid drugs. Every receptor here comes from a female donor with Graves disease.

At least ten counts were recorded for this clonotype. This chain connects TRBV5-1 to TRBJ1-2; D is perhaps TRBD1 (6 bases). This CDR3 spans 13 amino acids. Germline CDR1 SGHRS, CDR2 YFSETQ. The V end was cut by 0 bases, the J end by 8 bases, with 11 bases between. The CDR3 is CASSLDAGVGYTF. CDR3 sequence (DNA): TGCGCCAGCAGCTTGGATGCAGGGGTCGGCTACACCTTC.

The chain combines TRBV12-3 or TRBV12-4 with TRBJ2-1, with TRBD1 matching 7 bases. V lost 6 bases, J lost 5 bases, and 10 bases stayed unmatched. The CDR3 is made up of 15 amino acids. As DNA, the CDR3 is TGTGCCAGCAGCCCCGACAGGGTGATAGACAATGAGCAGTTCTTC. It encodes CASSPDRVIDNEQFF.

This rearrangement joins TRBV14 to TRBJ2-2; D uncertain. This CDR3 is 14 amino acids long. Trimming took 2 bases from V and 1 from J, leaving 5 bases between them. The V gene's germline CDR1 is SGHDN and CDR2 FVKESK. This chain's CDR3 is CASSQRQNTGELFF. CDR3 bases: TGTGCCAGCAGCCAACGGCAGAACACCGGGGAGCTGTTTTTT.

This clonotype was detected many times. The chain recombines TRBV12-3 or TRBV12-4 with TRBJ2-7; 7 nucleotides match TRBD1. The V segment lost 6 bases and the J segment 7 bases; nucleotides outside the gene matches: 9. The CDR3 covers 13 residues. The CDR3 region has the DNA TGTGCCAGCAGATCCGGCAGGGGGTTGGAGCAGTACTTC. Amino acid sequence: CASRSGRGLEQYF.

This clonotype came up many times. Likely a read error: the CDR3 ends without its conserved phenylalanine or tryptophan. The chain employs TRBV28 and TRBJ1-6, with D unresolved. CDR3 size: 15 residues. Germline V gene sequence: CDR1 MDHEN, CDR2 SYDVKM. V gave up 11 bases and J gave up 3 bases, with 17 bases separating them. The CDR3 sequence: CAADQSRDYNSPLHL. The CDR3, as DNA: TGTGCCGCGGATCAATCGAGGGACTATAATTCACCCCTCCACCTT.

The rearrangement joins TRBV19 to TRBJ2-7; no firm D call. Germline CDR1 reads LNHDA; CDR2 reads SQIVND (reference sequence). With 3 bases removed from V and 5 bases from J, the gap between germline ends came to 11 bases. CDR3 length equals 13 residues. The CDR3 reads CASSIRVVDEQYF. CDR3 sequence (DNA): TGTGCCAGTAGTATTCGTGTTGTGGACGAGCAGTACTTC.

A few counts support this clonotype. Mismatch with germline at one junction end may stem from a read error. The chain employs TRBV6-1 and TRBJ2-7; TRBD2 matches at 10 bases. Germline CDR1 reads MNHNS; CDR2 reads SASEGT. CDR3 length: 13 residues. This CDR3 reads CASSDWLAGASLF. DNA for the CDR3: TGTGCCAGCAGTGACTGGCTAGCGGGAGCCTCACTCTTC.

The rearrangement links TRBV12-3 or TRBV12-4 to TRBJ2-6, with 13 nucleotides matching TRBD2. The CDR3 has 17 amino acids. V was clipped by 5 bases and J by 4 bases; unmatched bases: 5. The CDR3 region is CASSVGLAGIGANVLTF. CDR3 bases: TGTGCCAGCAGTGTGGGACTAGCGGGAATCGGGGCCAACGTCCTGACTTTC.

The rearrangement links TRBV2 to TRBJ1-1; D might be TRBD1 (5 bases). Trimming removed 8 bases from V and 4 bases from J, with 26 bases in between. This CDR3 region has 17 residues. The germline gives CDR1 SNHLY, CDR2 FYNNEI. CDR3 region: CASSPKPPRVGGTEAFF. CDR3 DNA sequence: TGTGCCAGCTCACCTAAGCCCCCTAGGGTTGGGGGCACTGAAGCTTTCTTT.

This clonotype was observed at least ten times. The chain employs TRBV28 and TRBJ2-5, with 10 bases identical to TRBD1. This CDR3 has 17 amino acids. The V gene end was trimmed by 5 bases and the J gene end by 14 bases; junction bases not matched to a gene: 23. Germline V gives CDR1 MDHEN, CDR2 SYDVKM. CDR3 sequence reads: CASSAPTGGVIQETPYF. CDR3 nucleotides: TGTGCCAGCAGTGCACCGACAGGGGGCGTCATCCAAGAGACCCCCTACTTC.